The 29 T cell receptor beta chains below come from one sample, sequenced in a study of regulatory T cells in long-lasting Graves disease (dated by TCRdb to the early 2020s). The time point label of this sample denotes: persistent/refractory GD, antithyroid drugs over 5 years with positive TRAb. RNA was extracted from PBMCs in TRIzol for both TCR sequencing and RNA sequencing. Preparation of the library involved multiplex PCR. TCRdb shows the sequencer as Illumina HiSeq 4000. iRepertoire HTBI primers and Arm-PCR amplification of CDR3 regions were used to construct TCR beta libraries. The public sequencing data were trimmed at Q25 with fastp and processed into clonotypes with MiXCR by TCRdb, which kept only in-frame beta chains. One record per CDR3 amino acid sequence lists the most common genes and DNA. Recorded for this sample are roughly 450,000 distinct CDR3 sequences; about a quarter of them occurred a single time. Jointly, the top ten make up roughly 30% of the sample.

This material consisted of peripheral blood mononuclear cells (PBMCs), taken when the disease was refractory, from a patient treated with antithyroid drugs. These receptors all stem from a female donor with Graves disease.

This clonotype was recorded many times. The chain employs TRBV28 and TRBJ2-5, with no clear D. Germline CDR1 and CDR2: MDHEN and SYDVKM. The V gene lost 7 bases and the J gene lost 0 bases, with 9 bases spanning the gap. CDR3 length: 13 amino acids. CDR3 residues: CASNYRNQETQYF. Written as DNA, the CDR3 is TGTGCCAGCAATTACAGAAACCAAGAGACCCAGTACTTC.

This clonotype occurred a few times. This rearrangement joins TRBV24-1 to TRBJ2-7; no clear D. CDR3 length: 12 residues. Trimming removed 10 bases at V and 6 bases at J, with 15 bases between. The germline V gene encodes CDR1 KGHDR and CDR2 SFDVKD. The CDR3: CATFFRLTEQYF. The CDR3 nucleotides are TGTGCCACTTTTTTCAGGTTGACCGAGCAGTACTTC.

The table lists this clonotype with a few counts. V is TRBV28 and J is TRBJ2-3; 7 nucleotides align to TRBD1. CDR1 is MDHEN and CDR2 is SYDVKM in the germline V gene. The junction had 14 bases not matched to a gene; V was cut back by 5 bases and J by 0 bases. CDR3 size: 18 residues. In nucleotides, the CDR3 is TGTGCCAGCAGTCGAGACAGGGCACCTAACCTTAGCACAGATACGCAGTATTTT. Translating gives CASSRDRAPNLSTDTQYF.

CDR3 region: CASRPRSENYGYTF. In DNA form, the CDR3 reads TGTGCCAGCAGACCCAGGAGTGAGAACTATGGCTACACCTTC. The chain couples TRBV6-1 to TRBJ1-2; D is ambiguous. V was cut by 6 bases and J by 2 bases, with 13 bases left in between. Germline-derived CDR1 and CDR2 are MNHNS and SASEGT. This CDR3 contains 14 residues.

This clonotype was observed a handful of times. This rearrangement joins TRBV7-9 to TRBJ1-2; the D gene is possibly TRBD1 (6 bases). Germline CDR1 reads SEHNR; CDR2 reads FQNEAQ (reference sequence). The CDR3 spans 12 residues. Trimming stripped 5 bases from V and 6 bases from J, with 10 bases between. The CDR3 region has the DNA TGTGCCAGCAGCAGTTACAGGGATGGCTACACCTTC. Encoded protein: CASSSYRDGYTF.

This clonotype appeared a few times. This chain links TRBV28 with TRBJ1-1; D remains unclear. The CDR3 runs to 12 residues. V lost 6 bases to trimming and J lost 2 bases, with 7 bases between them. Germline assignment: CDR1 MDHEN and CDR2 SYDVKM. The CDR3 DNA reads as TGTGCCAGCAGACACGGTAACACTGAAGCTTTCTTT. Its protein is CASRHGNTEAFF.

Comment on this clonotype: A much larger clone differs from this one at a single base, so this may be a read error. J is TRBJ2-7 and V is TRBV24-1; TRBD2 agrees at 11 bases. CDR1 is KGHDR and CDR2 is SFDVKD in the germline V gene. CDR3 length equals 15 residues. The CDR3 DNA is TGTGCCGCCAGTGATCCATCTAGCGGGAGGTACGAGCAGTACTTC. Its protein product is CAASDPSSGRYEQYF.

The V call is TRBV19, the J call TRBJ1-5, with D hard to call. Germline V gives CDR1 LNHDA, CDR2 SQIVND (reference sequence). Trimming took 6 bases from V and 3 from J, leaving 9 bases between them. The CDR3 consists of 13 residues. CDR3 sequence reads: CASSGQYNQPQHF. For the CDR3, the DNA is TGTGCCAGTAGCGGGCAATACAATCAGCCCCAGCATTTT.

This clonotype was seen many times. The rearrangement uses TRBV29-1 and TRBJ1-5; 7 nucleotides agree with TRBD1. The J segment lost 3 bases and the V segment lost 3 bases, leaving 5 bases of the junction unmatched. The CDR3 runs to 14 residues. The germline V gene has CDR1 SQVTM and CDR2 ANQGSEA. CDR3 residues: CSVEETGINQPQHF. CDR3 DNA: TGCAGCGTTGAGGAGACAGGGATCAATCAGCCCCAGCATTTT. Full variable domain (remainder filled in from reference TRBV29-1 and TRBJ1-5): SAVISQKPSRDICQRGTSLTIQCQVDSQVTMMFWYRQQPGQSLTLIATANQGSEATYESGFVIDKFPISRPNLTFSTLTVSNMSPEDSSIYLCSVEETGINQPQHFGDGTRLSIL.

This clonotype came up many times. The chain uses TRBV7-2 and TRBJ2-7, with 12 nucleotides matching TRBD1. The junction had 5 bases not matched to a gene; V was cut back by 5 bases and J by 6 bases. CDR1 is SGHTA and CDR2 is FQGNSA in the germline V gene. The CDR3 contains 14 residues. In nucleotides, the CDR3 is TGTGCCAGCAGCGGGGGACAGGGGGCTGTCGAGCAGTACTTC. As protein: CASSGGQGAVEQYF.

This clonotype has a count of ten or more. The CDR3 here is CAWSFETGGWKETQYF. DNA of the CDR3: TGTGCCTGGAGCTTTGAGACAGGGGGATGGAAGGAGACCCAGTACTTC. The chain links TRBV30 to TRBJ2-5, with TRBD1 matching 9 bases. The junction had 13 bases not matched to a gene; V was cut back by 3 bases and J by 5 bases. Germline V gene sequence: CDR1 GTSNPN, CDR2 SVGIG (reference sequence). The CDR3 is 16 amino acids. Full variable domain (rest looked up from reference TRBV30 and TRBJ2-5): SQTIHQWPATLVQPVGSPLSLECTVEGTSNPNLYWYRQAAGRGLQLLFYSVGIGQISSEVPQNLSASRPQDRQFILSSKKLLLSDSGFYLCAWSFETGGWKETQYFGPGTRLLVL.

This clonotype has a count of ten or more. The J gene is TRBJ2-2, the V gene TRBV7-9, with 9 positions matching TRBD2. Trimming took 4 bases from V and 7 from J; bases not matched to a gene: 13. This CDR3 contains 17 residues. Germline CDR1 reads SEHNR; CDR2 reads FQNEAQ (reference sequence). DNA of the CDR3: TGTGCCAGCAGCTCGACAATGAGGACTAGCGCTAACGGGGAGCTGTTTTTT. It specifies CASSSTMRTSANGELFF.

Only a few counts were recorded for this clonotype. The chain employs TRBV7-9 and TRBJ1-1; D is ambiguous. The CDR3 is 15 amino acids. The germline V gene has CDR1 SEHNR and CDR2 FQNEAQ (reference sequence). The ends were cut back, 6 bases at V and 1 base at J, with 15 bases in the middle. The CDR3 coding sequence is TGTGCCAGCAGACTACCGGTGAACCCGAACACTGAAGCTTTCTTT. This gives the protein CASRLPVNPNTEAFF.

As regards this clonotype: This probably arose from a read error, given a far larger clone one base away. The chain carries TRBV6-1 and TRBJ1-5; D perhaps matches TRBD1 (6 bases). Germline-derived CDR1 and CDR2 are MNHNS and SASEGT. The length of the CDR3 is 13 residues. The CDR3 spells CARSPQGYQPQHF. Written as DNA, the CDR3 is TGTGCCCGCAGCCCACAGGGATATCAGCCCCAGCATTTT.

At least ten counts were recorded for this clonotype. The V gene is TRBV2, the J gene TRBJ2-5, with TRBD2 matching over 8 bases. CDR3 length: 16 amino acids. CDR1 and CDR2 (germline): SNHLY, FYNNEI. With 5 bases clipped from V and 5 bases from J, the junction kept 13 bases outside the gene matches. CDR3 loop: CASSPPGGGRTETQYF. The CDR3 region has the DNA TGTGCCAGCAGTCCCCCGGGTGGCGGGAGGACGGAGACCCAGTACTTC.

With regard to this clonotype: A single base separates this from a much larger clone, so it may be a read error. This chain joins TRBV28 and TRBJ1-1, with 7 positions matching TRBD1. Germline lookup yields CDR1 MDHEN and CDR2 SYDVKM. The CDR3 runs to 14 residues. The DNA of the CDR3 is TGTGCCAGCAGCCTCAGGGGGAGTGTAACTGTAGCTTTCTTT. This encodes CASSLRGSVTVAFF.

The chain has TRBV9 and TRBJ2-1; 12 bases are shared with TRBD2. Germline lookup yields CDR1 SGDLS and CDR2 YYNGEE. After removal of 3 bases from V and 8 bases from J, the junction contained 6 bases not matched to a gene. The CDR3 sequence is 15 residues long. This chain's CDR3 is CASSATSGSGDEQFF. CDR3 sequence (DNA): TGTGCCAGCAGCGCGACTAGCGGGAGTGGTGATGAGCAGTTCTTC.

This clonotype was seen more than once but under ten times. The J gene is TRBJ2-7, the V gene TRBV5-1; D gene unclear. This CDR3 contains 15 residues. The V and J ends lost 0 bases and 1 base respectively, with 11 bases between them. CDR1 is SGHRS, CDR2 YFSETQ, per germline. The CDR3 DNA is TGCGCCAGCAGCTTGGACCCGTCGTCATCCTACGAGCAGTACTTC. The encoded protein is CASSLDPSSSYEQYF.

The chain combines TRBV4-1 with TRBJ2-7, with D unresolved. Trimming took off 0 bases at V and 9 bases at J, with 18 bases between the two ends. Germline assignment: CDR1 MGHRA and CDR2 YSYEKL. The CDR3 length is 15 residues. The CDR3 bases are TGCGCCAGCAGCCAAGATAGAGGAAACAGCCTTGGGCAGTACTTC. Amino acids: CASSQDRGNSLGQYF.

There are many counts of this clonotype. J is TRBJ2-7 and V is TRBV12-3 or TRBV12-4, with 7 bases aligning to TRBD1. The junction had 9 bases not matched to a gene; V was cut back by 3 bases and J by 7 bases. The CDR3 loop spans 14 amino acids. The CDR3 here is CASSFVATGREQYF. The CDR3 bases are TGTGCCAGCAGTTTCGTTGCGACAGGGCGTGAGCAGTACTTC.

The rearrangement uses TRBV3-1 and TRBJ1-5, with D possibly being TRBD1 (6 bases). V dropped 4 bases and J dropped 0 bases, with 13 bases sitting between them. Germline V gene sequence: CDR1 LGHDT, CDR2 YNNKEL (reference sequence). This CDR3 region has 16 residues. The CDR3 DNA sequence: TGTGCCAGCAGCCCTAAGGGGGGCTCTAGCAATCAGCCCCAGCATTTT. Translation: CASSPKGGSSNQPQHF.

The chain has TRBV24-1 and TRBJ2-6; the D call may be TRBD1 or TRBD2 (6 bases each). Germline CDR1 reads KGHDR; CDR2 reads SFDVKD. CDR3 length equals 18 residues. V was cut by 3 bases and J by 0 bases, with 14 bases left in between. The DNA for the CDR3 is TGTGCCACCAGTGATCCCCTGGGGGGCCCCTCTGGGGCCAACGTCCTGACTTTC. Translating it yields CATSDPLGGPSGANVLTF.

This clonotype was observed many times. V and J are TRBV28 and TRBJ2-5, with D possibly matching TRBD1 (5 bases). V dropped 3 bases and J dropped 5 bases, with 13 bases sitting between them. Germline lookup yields CDR1 MDHEN and CDR2 SYDVKM. The CDR3 covers 14 residues. The CDR3 sequence: CASSFSRATETQYF. Written as DNA, the CDR3 is TGTGCCAGCAGTTTCTCCAGGGCTACTGAGACCCAGTACTTC. The whole variable domain, filled in from reference TRBV28 and TRBJ2-5, reads DVKVTQSSRYLVKRTGEKVFLECVQDMDHENMFWYRQDPGLGLRLIYFSYDVKMKEKGDIPEGYSVSREKKERFSLILESASTNQTSMYLCASSFSRATETQYFGPGTRLLVL.

This clonotype was counted between two and nine times. J is TRBJ2-5 and V is TRBV11-2; the match to TRBD2 covers 10 bases. In germline, CDR1 is SGHAT, CDR2 FQNNGV. The CDR3 covers 17 residues. Trimming removed 5 bases from V and 4 bases from J; junction bases left unmatched: 13. The DNA of the CDR3 is TGTGCCAGCAGCAGGGACGCTAGCGGGAGTTATGGAGAGACCCAGTACTTC. It translates to CASSRDASGSYGETQYF.

This chain joins TRBV5-6 and TRBJ2-2; D gene ambiguous. Per the germline V gene, CDR1 is SGHDT and CDR2 is YYEEEE. V was shortened by 4 bases and J by 4 bases, with 20 bases between the two germline ends. This CDR3 spans 17 amino acids. The DNA for the CDR3 is TGTGCCAGCAGCCACGAACCACCGCGGACCCTCACCGGGGAGCTGTTTTTT. Protein product: CASSHEPPRTLTGELFF.

This clonotype was counted many times. This sequence joins TRBV7-2 and TRBJ1-5; 7 bases line up with TRBD1. There are 15 residues in the CDR3. Germline lookup yields CDR1 SGHTA and CDR2 FQGNSA. Trimming at V came to 5 bases and at J to 2 bases, leaving 6 bases not matched to a gene. The CDR3 region is CASSGDRVRNQPQHF. For the CDR3, the DNA is TGTGCCAGCAGCGGTGACAGGGTTCGCAATCAGCCCCAGCATTTT.

The sample holds a few counts of this clonotype. The chain joins TRBV12-3 or TRBV12-4 to TRBJ2-7; D gene uncertain. Trimming stripped 2 bases from V and 5 bases from J, with 16 bases between. The CDR3 contains 15 residues. This CDR3 reads CASSLRAIGLDEQYF. DNA for the CDR3: TGTGCCAGCAGTTTAAGGGCTATCGGGCTCGACGAGCAGTACTTC.

This clonotype was observed a few times. V gene TRBV5-1 combines with J gene TRBJ1-6, with D perhaps matching TRBD1 (6 bases). V was shortened by 3 bases and J by 6 bases, with 10 bases between the two germline ends. Looked up from germline, CDR1 is SGHRS and CDR2 is YFSETQ. The CDR3 has 14 residues. The CDR3 loop is CASSYGGLNSPLHF. For the CDR3, the DNA is TGCGCCAGCAGCTACGGGGGCCTTAATTCACCCCTCCACTTT.

The chain joins TRBV20-1 to TRBJ2-7; the match to TRBD2 covers 7 bases. Per the germline V gene, CDR1 is DFQATT and CDR2 is SNEGSKA (reference sequence). After removal of 2 bases from V and 5 bases from J, the junction contained 12 bases not matched to a gene. CDR3 length: 15 amino acids. CDR3 bases: TGCAGTGCTAGAAGTGCTAGCGGTGCCTGGAACGAGCAGTACTTC. Translated, it gives CSARSASGAWNEQYF.